The entry that follows covers one TCR beta chain sequence. As yet, its antigen is unknown. This record comes from a study of cytomegalovirus exposure and HLA in healthy donors. The wider study: In a later analysis, the 110 or so validation repertoires were reported to have used the same platform as the approximately 620 first-cohort repertoires.

General study results and limits: A list of approximately 160 TCR beta chains associated with cytomegalovirus was given. The TCR clusters that emerged in the first cohort tended, a later analysis found, to co-occur in the roughly 120 validation repertoires. Using the classifier, cytomegalovirus status was reportedly diagnosed with high specificity and sensitivity.

Libraries were prepared by immunoSEQ multiplex PCR; TCRdb keeps only in-frame clonotypes and omits some of them. In the table there are 250,000 to 400,000 clones, approximately 85% of which are singletons. J gave up 2 bases and V 5 bases, and 2 bases lay outside the gene matches. Germline loops: CDR1 MNHEY, CDR2 SVGAGI. The CDR3 sequence is 15 residues long. The TCR comes from a man younger than 45 in good health and CMV-seronegative. The sample was PBMCs. The gene calls are TRBV6-5 and TRBJ1-4; 10 bases match TRBD1. CDR3 nucleotides: TGTGCCAGCAGTCGACAGGGGGCTACTAATGAAAAACTGTTTTTT. The encoded protein is CASSRQGATNEKLFF.